The clone carrying this T cell receptor beta chain was found a few times. The source of the sample is a study of human T cells and chemical hapten exposure. Study-wide context: Mainly, slight library volume differences in the pool made TCR yields vary.

TCRdb analysed the RACE reads with MiXCR anew, one entry per CDR3 protein. Among 380,000 or so distinct CDR3 sequences listed, approximately 5.1% were seen once. Specified time point: patch test 1, 2 weeks after DPC sensitization. Treatment given: therapeutic diphenylcyclopropenone sensitization with weekly scalp DPC. Germline lookup yields CDR1 LGHDT and CDR2 YNNKEL (reference sequence). The ends were cut back, 1 base at V and 8 bases at J, with 15 bases in the middle. The CDR3 contains 15 residues. The chain recombines TRBV3-1 with TRBJ2-1; D could derive from TRBD1 or TRBD2 (5 bases each). This specimen was whole blood, taken in connection with sensitization to the hapten diphenylcyclopropenone (DPC). This TCR was recovered from a woman between 50 and 59 years old with alopecia areata. Some clones in this sample may be carry-over from other donors' samples. The CDR3 DNA reads TGTGCCAGCAGCCAAGTCCGAGGGACCCCCGATGAGCAGTTCTTC. Protein: CASSQVRGTPDEQFF.